This T cell receptor beta chain is from a study of regulatory T cells in long-lasting Graves disease. This clonotype was counted many times. One end of the junction varies from germline; a read error may be responsible. The CDR3 is 14 residues long. CDR1 and CDR2 (germline): SGHRS, YFSETQ. To make TCR beta libraries, researchers used iRepertoire HTBI primers and Arm-PCR of CDR3 regions. MiXCR, applied by TCRdb to the multiplex PCR reads, yields one record per CDR3 protein. The sample includes some 250,000 distinct CDR3 sequences, more than 15% of them seen just once. Sample time point: newly diagnosed GD, antithyroid drugs for less than 3 months. PBMC-extracted RNA yielded the TCR library. These data were also filed under a second study, of T cells in Graves' hyperthyroidism and ophthalmopathy.

The sequence came from a woman between 25 and 40 years old with Graves disease. The V gene is TRBV5-1, the J gene TRBJ1-2, with TRBD1 identical over 9 bases. The specimen was peripheral blood mononuclear cells (PBMCs), collected at new diagnosis, from a patient treated with antithyroid drugs. CDR3 loop: CASSLQGAPRGYTF. The CDR3 region has the DNA TGTGCCAGCAGCCTACAGGGGGCGCCTCGGGGCTACACCTTC.